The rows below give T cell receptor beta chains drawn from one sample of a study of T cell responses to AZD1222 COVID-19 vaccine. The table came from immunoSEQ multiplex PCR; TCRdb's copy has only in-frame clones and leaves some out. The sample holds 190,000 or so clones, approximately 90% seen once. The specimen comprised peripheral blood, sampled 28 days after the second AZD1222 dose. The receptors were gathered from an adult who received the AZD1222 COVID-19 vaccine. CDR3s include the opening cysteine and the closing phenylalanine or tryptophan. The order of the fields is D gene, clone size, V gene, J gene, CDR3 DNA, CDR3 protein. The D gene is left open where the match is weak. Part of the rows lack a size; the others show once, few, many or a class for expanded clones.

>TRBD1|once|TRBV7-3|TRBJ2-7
TGTGCCAGCAGCTTACAGGGACAGGGCTACGAGCAGTACTTC
CASSLQGQGYEQYF
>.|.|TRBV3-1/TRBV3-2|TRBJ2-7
TGTGCCAGCAGCCAAGAGAGCAGGGGGGCCTACGAGCAGTACTTC
CASSQESRGAYEQYF
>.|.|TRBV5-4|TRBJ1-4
TGTGCCAGCAACCTCGGGGGGAAGAATGAAAAACTGTTTTTT
CASNLGGKNEKLFF
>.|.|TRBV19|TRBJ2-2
TGTGCCAGTAAACACCAGGGGGGCACCGGGGAGCTGTTTTTT
CASKHQGGTGELFF
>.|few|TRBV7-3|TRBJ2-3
TGTGCCAGCAGCTTTGCAAGAGGGAGCCACGGCACAGATACGCAGTATTTT
CASSFARGSHGTDTQYF
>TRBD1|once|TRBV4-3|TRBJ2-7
TGCGCCAGCAGCCAAGGTCTACAGGGGAACGAGCAGTACTTC
CASSQGLQGNEQYF
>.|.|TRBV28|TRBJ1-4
TGTGCCAGCAGTTTATTTACAACTAATGAAAAACTGTTTTTT
CASSLFTTNEKLFF
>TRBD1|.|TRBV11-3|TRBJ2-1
TGTGCCAGCAGCTATGGACGGGACAGGTACAATGAGCAGTTCTTC
CASSYGRDRYNEQFF
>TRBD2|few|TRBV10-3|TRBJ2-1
TGTGCCATCAGTGAGTCGACGGGGGGACGGTACAATGAGCAGTTCTTC
CAISESTGGRYNEQFF
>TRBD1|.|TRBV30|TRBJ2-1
TGTGCCTGGAGTGAGAGGGGCAGGGGGCTGGGTGAGCAGTTCTTC
CAWSERGRGLGEQFF
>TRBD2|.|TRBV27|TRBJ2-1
TGTGCCAGCAGTTTTTTGAGTAGCGGGAGCTCCTACAATGAGCAGTTCTTC
CASSFLSSGSSYNEQFF
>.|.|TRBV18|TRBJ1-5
TGTGCCAGCTCCCAACGGGGCTGGCCCCAGCATTTT
CASSQRGWPQHF
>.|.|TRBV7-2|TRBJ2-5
TGTGCCAGCAGCTTACAGCGGTACCAAGAGACCCAGTACTTC
CASSLQRYQETQYF
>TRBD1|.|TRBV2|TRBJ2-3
TGTGCCAGCAGTGAGTTCAGGGGGCCAAGCACAGATACGCAGTATTTT
CASSEFRGPSTDTQYF
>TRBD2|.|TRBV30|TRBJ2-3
TGTGCCTGGAATCCGGGACTAGCGTCGTTCACAGATACGCAGTATTTT
CAWNPGLASFTDTQYF
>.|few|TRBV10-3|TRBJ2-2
TGTGCCATCGAGGGAGCGCAGGGTGGATCCGGGGAGCTGTTTTTT
CAIEGAQGGSGELFF
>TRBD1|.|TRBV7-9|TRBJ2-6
TGTGCCAGCAGCTTATATGCAGGGGGCGGATCTGGGGCCAACGTCCTGACTTTC
CASSLYAGGGSGANVLTF
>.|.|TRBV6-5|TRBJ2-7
TGTGCCAGCAGTTACTCGGCCTCCTACGAGCAGTACTTC
CASSYSASYEQYF
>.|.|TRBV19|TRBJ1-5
TGTGCCAGTAGTTTCAGAAATCAGCCCCAGCATTTT
CASSFRNQPQHF
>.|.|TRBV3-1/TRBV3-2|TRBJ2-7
TGTGCCAGCAGCCAAGTTTGCGGGGTTCACTACGAGCAGTACTTC
CASSQVCGVHYEQYF
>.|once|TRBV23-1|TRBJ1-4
TGCGCCAGCAGTCCCACGCCCGGGTTTCATGAAAAACTGTTTTTT
CASSPTPGFHEKLFF
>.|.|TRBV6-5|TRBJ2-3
TGTGCCAGCAGTTTGACTTCTACCACGGGGCAGTATTTT
CASSLTSTTGQYF
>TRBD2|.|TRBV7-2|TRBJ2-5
TGTGCCAGCAGCCGGGGGGGAGAGACCCAGTACTTC
CASSRGGETQYF
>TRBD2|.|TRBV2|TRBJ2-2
TGTGCCAGCATATTACTAGCGGTGAACACCGGGGAGCTGTTTTTT
CASILLAVNTGELFF
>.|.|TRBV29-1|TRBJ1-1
TGCAGCGGGCAGGGGCTGAACACTGAAGCTTTCTTT
CSGQGLNTEAFF
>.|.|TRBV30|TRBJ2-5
TGTGCCTCTCAGAAGGGTACTCAAGAGACCCAGTACTTC
CASQKGTQETQYF
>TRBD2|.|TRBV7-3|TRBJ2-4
TGTGCCAGCAGCCGTAGCGGGACGTCCGGGAACATTCAGTACTTC
CASSRSGTSGNIQYF
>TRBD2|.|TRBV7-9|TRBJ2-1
TGTGCCAGCAGCTTAGTAGCGGGAGGGTACAATGAGCAGTTCTTC
CASSLVAGGYNEQFF
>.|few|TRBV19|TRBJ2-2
TGTGCCAGTAGTATCCTTTTCAGTGGCGTCGGGGAGCTGTTTTTT
CASSILFSGVGELFF
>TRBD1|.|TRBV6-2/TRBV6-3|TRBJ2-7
TGTGCCAGCAGTTTCCCTCCCGCAGGGACAGGGTGGAACGAGCAGTACTTC
CASSFPPAGTGWNEQYF
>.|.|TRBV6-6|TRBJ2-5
TGTGCCAGCAGTAACCCAGCACAAGAGACCCAGTACTTC
CASSNPAQETQYF
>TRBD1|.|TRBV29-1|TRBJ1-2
TGCAGCGTCGGACAGGAGAGCTATGGCTACACCTTC
CSVGQESYGYTF
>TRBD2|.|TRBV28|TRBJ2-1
TGTGCCATTTCTAGCGGTCCAACCTACAATGAGCAGTTCTTC
CAISSGPTYNEQFF
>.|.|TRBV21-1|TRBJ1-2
TGTGCCAGCAGCCAGGGACAGGGGAGGTATGGCTACACCTTC
CASSQGQGRYGYTF
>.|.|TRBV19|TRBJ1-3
TGTGCCAGTACCCCGAACGGAAACACCATATATTTT
CASTPNGNTIYF
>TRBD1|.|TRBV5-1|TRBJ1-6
TGCGCCAGCAGCGACCGGGACAGGGGTTATTCACCCCTCCACTTT
CASSDRDRGYSPLHF
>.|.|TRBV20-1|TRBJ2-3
TGCAGTGCCCCGTGGTCAGATACGCAGTATTTT
CSAPWSDTQYF
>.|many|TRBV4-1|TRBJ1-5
TGCGCCAGCAGCGTTAGTCGGTATCAGCCCCAGCATTTT
CASSVSRYQPQHF
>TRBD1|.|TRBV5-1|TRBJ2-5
TGCGCCAGCAGGATACAGGGGGCTGGCCAAGAGACCCAGTACTTC
CASRIQGAGQETQYF
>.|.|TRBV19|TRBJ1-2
TGTGCCAGTAGTATTGACAGCTATGGCTACACCTTC
CASSIDSYGYTF
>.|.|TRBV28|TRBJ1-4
TGTGCCAGTAACCTAAATGAAAAACTGTTTTTT
CASNLNEKLFF
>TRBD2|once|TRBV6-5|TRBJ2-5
TGTGCCAGCAGTCTGGCCGGGACTAAGGAGACCCAGTACTTC
CASSLAGTKETQYF
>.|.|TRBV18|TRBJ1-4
TGTGCCAGCTCACCAACCAGGGGTAATGAAAAACTGTTTTTT
CASSPTRGNEKLFF
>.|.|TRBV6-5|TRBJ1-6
TGTGCCAGCAGTCTTCCCACCACAAATTCACCCCTCCACTTT
CASSLPTTNSPLHF
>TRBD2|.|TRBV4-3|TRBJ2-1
TGCGCCAGCAGCCAGGGACTAGCGGGAGGCTTTGAGCAGTTCTTC
CASSQGLAGGFEQFF
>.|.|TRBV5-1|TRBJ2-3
TGCGCCAGCAGCCCGGTGGGTTCTCCGGGGGATACGCAGTATTTT
CASSPVGSPGDTQYF
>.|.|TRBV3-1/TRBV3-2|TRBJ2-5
TGTGCCAGCAGCCAAGAGTTAGGGCTGAAACAAGAGACCCAGTACTTC
CASSQELGLKQETQYF
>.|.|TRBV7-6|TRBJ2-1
TGTGCCAGCAGCTTAAGTAGGGATGAGCAGTTCTTC
CASSLSRDEQFF
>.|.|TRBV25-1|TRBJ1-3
TGTGCCAGCAGTGATAGCGGCCCGTCCTCTGGAAACACCATATATTTT
CASSDSGPSSGNTIYF
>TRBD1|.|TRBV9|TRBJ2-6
TGTGCCAGCAGCGTAGCTACAGGGGACTCTGGGGCCAACGTCCTGACTTTC
CASSVATGDSGANVLTF
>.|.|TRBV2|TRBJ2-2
TGTGCCAGCAGCGCAAGTGAGGGGCCCGGGGAGCTGTTTTTT
CASSASEGPGELFF
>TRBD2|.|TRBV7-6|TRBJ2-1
TGTGCCAGCAGCCAGCGGGGCGGCCAGTCCTACAATGAGCAGTTCTTC
CASSQRGGQSYNEQFF
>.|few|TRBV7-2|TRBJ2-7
TGTGCCAGCAGCTTCAGCCCGGTGTCATACGAGCAGTACTTC
CASSFSPVSYEQYF